The present T cell receptor beta chain was sequenced within a study of OX40 agonist ivuxolimab in advanced cancers. V lost 1 base, J lost 7 bases, and 5 bases stayed unmatched. Germline CDR1 reads SGHTS; CDR2 reads YDEGEE. This CDR3 is 15 amino acids long. TCRdb's table, derived via immunoSEQ multiplex PCR, lists solely in-frame clones and lacks some. The sample records some 100,000 clones, 90% being singletons. This clonotype was obtained from an adult with an advanced solid tumor such as melanoma, head and neck, liver or kidney cancer. The chain couples TRBV5-8 to TRBJ2-1; 10 nucleotides agree with TRBD2. The source material was CD4+ or CD8+ T cells sorted from blood, sampled in a trial of the OX40 agonist ivuxolimab. The CDR3 spells CASSLSSGRFNEQFF. DNA for the CDR3: TGTGCCAGCAGCTTGTCTAGCGGGAGATTTAATGAGCAGTTCTTC.